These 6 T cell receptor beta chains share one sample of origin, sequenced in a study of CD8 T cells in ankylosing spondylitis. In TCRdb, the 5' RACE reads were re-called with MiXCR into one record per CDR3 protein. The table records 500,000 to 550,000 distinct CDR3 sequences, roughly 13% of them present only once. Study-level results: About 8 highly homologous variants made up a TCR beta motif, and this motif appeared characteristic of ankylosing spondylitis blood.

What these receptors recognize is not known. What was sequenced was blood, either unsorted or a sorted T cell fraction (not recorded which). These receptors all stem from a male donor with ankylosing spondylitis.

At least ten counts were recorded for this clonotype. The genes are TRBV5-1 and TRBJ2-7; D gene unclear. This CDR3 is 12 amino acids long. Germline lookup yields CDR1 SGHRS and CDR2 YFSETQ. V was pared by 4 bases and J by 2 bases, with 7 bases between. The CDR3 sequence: CASSPDTYEQYF. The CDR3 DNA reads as TGCGCCAGCAGCCCCGATACCTACGAGCAGTACTTC.

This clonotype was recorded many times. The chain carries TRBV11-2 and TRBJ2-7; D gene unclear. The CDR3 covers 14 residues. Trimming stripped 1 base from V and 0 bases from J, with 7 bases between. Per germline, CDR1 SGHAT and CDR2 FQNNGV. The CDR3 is CASSLAGYSYEQYF. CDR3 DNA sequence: TGTGCCAGCAGCTTAGCGGGTTACTCCTACGAGCAGTACTTC.

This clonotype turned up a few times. For the CDR3, the DNA is TGTGCCAGCAGCCCCCGGACAGATTCTGGCTACACCTTC. Translation: CASSPRTDSGYTF. The genes are TRBV7-2 and TRBJ1-2; D is perhaps TRBD1 (6 bases). The CDR3 sequence is 13 residues long. CDR1 SGHTA and CDR2 FQGNSA come from the germline V gene. Trimming stripped 5 bases from V and 7 bases from J, with 14 bases between.

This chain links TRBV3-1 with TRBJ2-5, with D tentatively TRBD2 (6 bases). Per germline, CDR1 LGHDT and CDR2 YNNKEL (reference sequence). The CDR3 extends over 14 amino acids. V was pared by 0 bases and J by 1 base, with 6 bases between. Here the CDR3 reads CASSQELAQETQYF. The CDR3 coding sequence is TGTGCCAGCAGCCAAGAACTAGCCCAAGAGACCCAGTACTTC.

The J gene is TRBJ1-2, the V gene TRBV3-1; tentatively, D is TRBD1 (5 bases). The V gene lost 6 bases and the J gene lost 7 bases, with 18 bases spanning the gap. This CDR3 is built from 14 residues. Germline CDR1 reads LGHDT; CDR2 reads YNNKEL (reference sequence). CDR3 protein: CASSRIDRGPGYTF. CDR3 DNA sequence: TGTGCCAGCAGTCGAATCGACCGGGGCCCTGGCTACACCTTC.

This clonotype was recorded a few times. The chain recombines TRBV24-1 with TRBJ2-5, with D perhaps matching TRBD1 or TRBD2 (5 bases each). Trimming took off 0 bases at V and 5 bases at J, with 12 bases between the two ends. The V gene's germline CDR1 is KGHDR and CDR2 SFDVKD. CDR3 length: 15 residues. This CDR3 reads CATSDLQEGLETQYF. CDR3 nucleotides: TGTGCCACCAGTGATTTGCAAGAGGGGCTGGAGACCCAGTACTTC.